Listed below are T cell receptor beta chains from one sample, sequenced in a study of OX40 agonist ivuxolimab in advanced cancers. Here immunoSEQ multiplex PCR was the method, and the copy in TCRdb shows in-frame clones only, minus some. Among tens of thousands of clones listed, around 73% were seen once. The specimen was CD4+ or CD8+ T cells sorted from blood, collected in a trial of the OX40 agonist ivuxolimab. These receptors all stem from an adult with an advanced solid tumor such as melanoma, head and neck, liver or kidney cancer. CDR3s include the opening cysteine and the closing phenylalanine or tryptophan. D genes are given only for firm matches. For some rows the clone size is stated as once, few or many, or as a class when expanded; others skip it.

V gene: TRBV7-9
J gene: TRBJ2-2
D gene: NA
clone size: NA
CDR3 protein: CASSLWASGGTGELFF
CDR3 DNA: TGTGCCAGCAGCTTATGGGCAAGTGGGGGCACCGGGGAGCTGTTTTTT

V gene: TRBV2
J gene: TRBJ2-1
D gene: NA
clone size: NA
CDR3 protein: CASSEAPGSSYNEQFF
CDR3 DNA: TGTGCCAGCAGTGAAGCGCCGGGGAGCTCCTACAATGAGCAGTTCTTC

V gene: TRBV6-6
J gene: TRBJ2-7
D gene: TRBD2
clone size: once
CDR3 protein: CASSTSGGAYEQYF
CDR3 DNA: TGTGCCAGCAGTACAAGCGGGGGGGCCTACGAGCAGTACTTC

V gene: TRBV7-9
J gene: TRBJ2-7
D gene: NA
clone size: NA
CDR3 protein: CASSLEAYEQYF
CDR3 DNA: TGTGCCAGCAGCTTAGAGGCCTACGAGCAGTACTTC

V gene: TRBV29-1
J gene: TRBJ1-4
D gene: NA
clone size: NA
CDR3 protein: CSVGYPNEKLFF
CDR3 DNA: TGCAGCGTTGGCTACCCGAATGAAAAACTGTTTTTT

V gene: TRBV6-7
J gene: TRBJ2-5
D gene: TRBD2
clone size: NA
CDR3 protein: CASSYPSGGQETQYF
CDR3 DNA: TGTGCCAGCAGTTATCCCAGCGGGGGCCAAGAGACCCAGTACTTC

V gene: TRBV9
J gene: TRBJ2-1
D gene: TRBD2
clone size: once
CDR3 protein: CASSVGSLGGGYNEQFF
CDR3 DNA: TGTGCCAGCAGCGTAGGCTCCCTTGGCGGGGGATACAATGAGCAGTTCTTC

V gene: TRBV7-2
J gene: TRBJ2-7
D gene: TRBD1
clone size: NA
CDR3 protein: CASQRQGFSYEQYF
CDR3 DNA: TGTGCCAGCCAGCGACAGGGGTTCTCCTACGAGCAGTACTTC

V gene: TRBV7-9
J gene: TRBJ2-7
D gene: NA
clone size: NA
CDR3 protein: CASSLGQTTYEQYF
CDR3 DNA: TGTGCCAGCAGCTTAGGGCAGACTACCTACGAGCAGTACTTC

V gene: TRBV7-2
J gene: TRBJ2-2
D gene: NA
clone size: large
CDR3 protein: CASSYRPLGGDTGELFF
CDR3 DNA: TGTGCCAGCAGCTATCGGCCATTGGGCGGGGACACCGGGGAGCTGTTTTTT

V gene: TRBV11-2
J gene: TRBJ2-7
D gene: NA
clone size: NA
CDR3 protein: CASSQEGVQTGHEQYF
CDR3 DNA: TGCGCCAGCAGCCAGGAGGGGGTTCAGACAGGGCACGAGCAGTACTTC